Listed below are T cell receptor beta chains from one sample, sequenced in a study of blood T cells in healthy people across ages. TCRdb re-analysed the 5' RACE reads in MiXCR, keeping a single row per CDR3 protein. The repertoire holds 1.5 million to 2 million distinct CDR3 sequences, with roughly 52% as singletons. Sequenced sample: blood. Receptors were obtained from a middle-aged woman in good health. Both conserved end residues are part of each CDR3. A D gene is named only where the DNA matches it firmly. A row's size may be missing; if present it is once, few, many or a size class.

v_call,d_call,j_call,clone_size,cdr3_nt,cdr3_aa
TRBV7-9,-,TRBJ1-4,-,TGTGCCAGCAGCTTTCCAGGGTGGAGTAATGAAAAACTGTTTTTT,CASSFPGWSNEKLFF
TRBV4-2,-,TRBJ1-1,-,TGTGCCAGCAGCCAATCTGACAGACCGAACACTGAAGCTTTCTTT,CASSQSDRPNTEAFF
TRBV28,-,TRBJ2-7,-,TGTGCCAGCAGAAGGCCTAGCGAGGACCTCTACGAGCAGTACTTC,CASRRPSEDLYEQYF
TRBV6-5,-,TRBJ2-1,-,TGTGCCAGCAGCATCACGGAGGTCGACTACAATGAGCAGTTCTTC,CASSITEVDYNEQFF
TRBV25-1,TRBD1,TRBJ1-2,-,TGTGCCAGCAGTGATCCGGGACAGGGGATCGATGGCTACACCTTC,CASSDPGQGIDGYTF
TRBV6-5,-,TRBJ1-5,-,TGTGCCAGCAGTTCCGCGACTAATCAGCCCCAGCATTTT,CASSSATNQPQHF
TRBV18,-,TRBJ2-5,few,TGTGCCAGCTCACCACAGAAAACGAGAAACCAAGAGACCCAGTACTTC,CASSPQKTRNQETQYF
TRBV7-8,-,TRBJ2-1,few,TGTGCCAGCAGCCCCCGACGTAGCTCCTACAATGAGCAGTTCTTC,CASSPRRSSYNEQFF
TRBV7-2,TRBD1,TRBJ2-1,few,TGTGCCAGCAGCCGCCGGACAGGGGCGAGCTCCTACAATGAGCAGTTCTTC,CASSRRTGASSYNEQFF
TRBV7-9,TRBD2,TRBJ2-3,-,TGTGCCAGCAGCCCAGAGGCGCGGGGGGGCATGGATACGCAGTATTTT,CASSPEARGGMDTQYF
TRBV29-1,-,TRBJ2-3,few,TGCAGCGTTGCCGGGACCCCCAAAACTAGCACAGATACGCAGTATTTT,CSVAGTPKTSTDTQYF
TRBV12-3/TRBV12-4,TRBD2,TRBJ2-1,-,TGTGCCAGCATCTGGAGGTCTAGCGGGGGGAATGAGCAGTTCTTC,CASIWRSSGGNEQFF
TRBV27,TRBD2,TRBJ2-1,once,TGTGCCAGCAGTCCGCTCACGGGAGGGGAGCAGTTCTTC,CASSPLTGGEQFF
TRBV6-2/TRBV6-3,-,TRBJ2-1,few,TGTGCCAGCCAGAGCTCCTACAATGAGCAGTTCTTC,CASQSSYNEQFF
TRBV7-3,-,TRBJ2-6,-,TGTGCCAGCAGCTTAATCGGGACTGGGGCCAACGTCCTGACTTTC,CASSLIGTGANVLTF
TRBV2,-,TRBJ2-1,-,TGTGCCAGCAGTCTCCGGTCTGCCTCCTACAATGAGCAGTTCTTC,CASSLRSASYNEQFF
TRBV11-2,TRBD1,TRBJ2-7,few,TGTGCCAGCAGCTTAGAGACAGGGGACCGGGAGCAGTACTTC,CASSLETGDREQYF
TRBV7-2,-,TRBJ2-7,-,TGTGCCAGCACTTGGGGTGCAGGGACCTACGAGCAGTACTTC,CASTWGAGTYEQYF
TRBV6-2/TRBV6-3,-,TRBJ1-6,-,TGTGCCAGCAGCCTCGGAACAAGACCCCTCCACTTT,CASSLGTRPLHF
TRBV6-2/TRBV6-3,TRBD1,TRBJ2-5,-,TGTGCCAGCAGTTACCCATATCCGGACAGGGCCCAAGAGACCCAGTACTTC,CASSYPYPDRAQETQYF
TRBV7-9,TRBD2,TRBJ2-7,-,TGTGCCAGCAGCCCCAGCGGGGACCTCTACGAGCAGTACTTC,CASSPSGDLYEQYF
TRBV7-2,-,TRBJ1-2,few,TGTGCCAGCAGCCGTACGATAGGGTTCTACACCTTC,CASSRTIGFYTF
TRBV3-1,TRBD1,TRBJ1-2,-,TGTGCCAGCAGCCAAGCTGGGACAGGTGGAAACTATGGCTACACCTTC,CASSQAGTGGNYGYTF
TRBV28,-,TRBJ2-7,few,TGTGCCAGCAGCTCCTCAAGGGGCCGGTACGAGCAGTACTTC,CASSSSRGRYEQYF
TRBV6-4,-,TRBJ2-1,-,TGTGCCAGCAGTGCCAAATATGGGCCCTACAATGAGCAGTTCTTC,CASSAKYGPYNEQFF
TRBV29-1,TRBD2,TRBJ2-3,-,TGCAGCGTCTTTCAGGGACTAGCGGGGGGCACAGATACGCAGTATTTT,CSVFQGLAGGTDTQYF
TRBV28,TRBD1,TRBJ1-4,-,TGTGCCAGCAGACCCCAGGGGGGTGTCAATGAAAAACTGTTTTTT,CASRPQGGVNEKLFF
TRBV7-2,-,TRBJ2-1,-,TGTGCCAGCAGCGTAAGAGGGGACAATGAGCAGTTCTTC,CASSVRGDNEQFF
TRBV7-2,TRBD2,TRBJ2-7,-,TGTGCCAGCAGACCCGGGACTAAAGACGAGCAGTACTTC,CASRPGTKDEQYF
TRBV29-1,-,TRBJ1-4,-,TGCAGCGCCACCTCCAATCCTAATGAAAAACTGTTTTTT,CSATSNPNEKLFF
TRBV20-1,TRBD1,TRBJ2-7,once,TGCAGTGCTAGAGATACTACACAGGGGGCAAACGAGCAGTACTTC,CSARDTTQGANEQYF
TRBV4-1,-,TRBJ2-5,-,TGCGCCAGCAGCCCTTGGTCCCAAGCGGAGACCCAGTACTTC,CASSPWSQAETQYF
TRBV10-3,-,TRBJ2-1,-,TGTGCCATCAGTGAGTCGATGGGGGACAAAGACTCGCGAGAGCAGTTCTTC,CAISESMGDKDSREQFF
TRBV4-2,-,TRBJ1-2,few,TGTGCCAGCAGCCAAGAAATTCGCGTCGTACTAGGCTATGGCTACACCTTC,CASSQEIRVVLGYGYTF
TRBV20-1,TRBD1,TRBJ1-1,-,TGCAGTGCTCCCCGACCTGGGACAGGGGGCCTGACTGAAGCTTTCTTT,CSAPRPGTGGLTEAFF